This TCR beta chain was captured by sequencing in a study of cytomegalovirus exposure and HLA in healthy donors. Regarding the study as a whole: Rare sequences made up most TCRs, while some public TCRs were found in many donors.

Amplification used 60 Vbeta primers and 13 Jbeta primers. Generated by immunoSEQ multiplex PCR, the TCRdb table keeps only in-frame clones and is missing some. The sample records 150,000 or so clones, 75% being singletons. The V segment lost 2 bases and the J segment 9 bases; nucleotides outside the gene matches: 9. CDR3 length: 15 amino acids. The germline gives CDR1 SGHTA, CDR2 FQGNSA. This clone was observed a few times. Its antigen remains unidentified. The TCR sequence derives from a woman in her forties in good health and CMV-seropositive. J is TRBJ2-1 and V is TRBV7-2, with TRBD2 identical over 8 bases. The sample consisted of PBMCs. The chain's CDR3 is CASSLNSGIASEQFF. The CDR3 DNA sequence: TGTGCCAGCAGCTTAAATAGCGGGATAGCAAGTGAGCAGTTCTTC.